This TCR beta chain stems from a study of T-cell reconstitution after alpha-beta-depleted transplantation in children. For TCRbeta, the library was prepared with unique molecular identifiers. TCRdb fed the PCR reads into MiXCR, producing one record per CDR3 protein. Of around 300,000 distinct CDR3 sequences listed, over 9.5% are singletons. Trimming took 7 bases from V and 5 from J, leaving 15 bases between them. The CDR3 runs 13 residues. This clonotype was counted many times. The clonotype comes from a boy less than two years old with acute myeloid leukemia, due to receive a stem cell transplant. This chain connects TRBV12-3 or TRBV12-4 to TRBJ2-7; TRBD2 might be the D (6 bases). The sequenced sample was PBMCs, obtained before TCRalphabeta/CD19-depleted stem cell transplant. The chain's CDR3 is CASTTRDWDEQYF. In DNA form, the CDR3 reads TGTGCCAGCACTACTAGGGACTGGGACGAGCAGTACTTC.